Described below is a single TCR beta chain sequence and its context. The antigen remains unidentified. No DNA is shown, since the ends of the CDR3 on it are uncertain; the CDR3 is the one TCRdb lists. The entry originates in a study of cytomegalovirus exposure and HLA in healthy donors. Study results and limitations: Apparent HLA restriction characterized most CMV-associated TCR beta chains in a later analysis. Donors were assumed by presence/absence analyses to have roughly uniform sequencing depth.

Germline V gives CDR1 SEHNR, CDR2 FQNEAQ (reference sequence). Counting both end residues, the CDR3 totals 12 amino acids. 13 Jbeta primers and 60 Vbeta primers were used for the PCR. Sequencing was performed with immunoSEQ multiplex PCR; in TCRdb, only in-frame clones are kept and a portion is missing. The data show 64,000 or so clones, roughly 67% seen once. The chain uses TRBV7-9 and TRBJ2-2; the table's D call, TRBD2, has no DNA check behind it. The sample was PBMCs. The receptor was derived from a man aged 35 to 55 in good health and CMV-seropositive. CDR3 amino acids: CASSLRAGELFF.